This T cell receptor (beta chain) is drawn from a study of shared clonotypes between healthy human individuals (dated by TCRdb to 2018 to 2021). As for the study more broadly: A couple of women and a few men aged 18 to 49 years were included in the cohort. Different laboratories and diverse techniques were used to prepare libraries and sequence TCR repertoires, to increase sequencing depth and limit assay-specific biases. Per donor, leukapheresis produced somewhere between about 0.9 and 9.5 billion PBMCs. Blood TCR repertoires of a handful of healthy adults were deeply sequenced to estimate repertoire size and the extent of clonotype sharing between individuals.

Donors were healthy HIV-negative adults with no recently reported acute infections or vaccinations. All donors were Caucasian adults living in Nashville, Tennessee, USA. For unsorted samples, roughly 91 million PBMCs were counted, and genomic DNA was extracted using the QIAamp DNA Blood Mini kit. Blood was collected by leukapheresis, and PBMCs were isolated by Ficoll-Histopaque density gradient centrifugation and then cryopreserved in liquid nitrogen vapor phase. After removal of 3 bases from V and 12 bases from J, the junction retains 9 bases not matched to a gene. The CDR3, cysteine through phenylalanine, is 15 amino acids long. Solely the CDR3 DNA is kept, with 45 bases framed from the first base. CDR1 and CDR2 are read off the germline V gene as SGHVS and FNYEAQ. On this clone: The clone's antigen remains unknown. Nothing much larger sits one base from this clone, and base qualities are not available.

What the authors observed across the whole study: Pairwise subsampling led to the expectation that sequencing depth would affect the degree of clonotype sharing among donors. Because the study included only a small number of donors, the genetic and exposure-history diversity represented was limited. Sampling was restricted to blood, and TCR repertoires in tissues likely differ from the TCR repertoires found in blood.

Using the deep immunoSEQ assay, TCR CDR3 regions were amplified from genomic DNA by multiplex PCR. Extracted genomic DNA from each cell subset was distributed evenly across all wells of several immunoSEQ 96-well plates, and each plate was treated as a replicate. For unsorted PBMC, each replicate PCR was loaded with approximately 300 ng genomic DNA, equivalent to about 30,000 T cell genomes. Unsorted PBMC genomic DNA was sequenced across ten immunoSEQ deep assay plates. Purified libraries were measured with a Qubit 3.0 fluorometer, size-checked on a Bioanalyzer 2100, and measured again with the KAPA Library Quantification kit. Each immunoSEQ 96-well plate was sequenced on its own single-read 150-cycle Illumina NextSeq 550 flow cell. For the original study's pipeline: Because only junctional sequences without quality scores were contained in the immunoSEQ output, filtering matching that applied to full-length reads could not be performed. Sequences were annotated with PyIR, a Python wrapper for IgBLAST v1.9, and V/J genes and CDR3 were assigned using IMGT germline references. Any read was removed if the V/J assignment was weak (E-value above 1e-6), the CDR3 was missing, or the read contained stop codons, out-of-frame junctions, or ambiguous translated residues. A V3J clonotype was defined by an identical inferred V gene, J gene, and CDR3 amino acid sequence. Percentage overlap between repertoires was computed as shared unique clonotypes divided by the size of the smaller repertoire. Richness of each repertoire was evaluated using RTK rarefaction, the Chao1 estimator, and Recon v2.1 estimates of unobserved clonotypes. TCRdb stores this immuneACCESS table with in-frame sequences only. Part of the clones is absent; in the studies checked, under half of the shortfall reflects unresolved V genes, and no reason is known for the rest. V and J calls and clone size are given by that table; D and trimming were obtained from the DNA. For this sample the table gives 450,000 to 550,000 clones, of which 70% to 80% were detected only once. The top ten constitute about an eighth of the sample.

The sequence is built from TRBV7-6 and TRBJ2-1; a stretch of 12 junction bases matches TRBD2. Material: PBMCs. The sequence derives from a woman aged 40 to 50 in good health. Some clones in this sample may be carry-over from other donors' samples. The bases read TGTGCCAGCAGCTTGGATCTAGCGGGAGGGCCCGGGCAGTTCTTC. It specifies CASSLDLAGGPGQFF.